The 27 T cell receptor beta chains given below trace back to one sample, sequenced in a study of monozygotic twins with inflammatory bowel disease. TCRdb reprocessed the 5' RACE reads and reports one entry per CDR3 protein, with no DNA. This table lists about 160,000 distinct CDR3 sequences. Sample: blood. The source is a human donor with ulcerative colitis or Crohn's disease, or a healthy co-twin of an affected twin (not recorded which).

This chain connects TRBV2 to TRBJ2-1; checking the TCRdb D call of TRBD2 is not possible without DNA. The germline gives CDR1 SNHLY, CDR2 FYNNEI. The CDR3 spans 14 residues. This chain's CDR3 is CASRGERETNEQFF.

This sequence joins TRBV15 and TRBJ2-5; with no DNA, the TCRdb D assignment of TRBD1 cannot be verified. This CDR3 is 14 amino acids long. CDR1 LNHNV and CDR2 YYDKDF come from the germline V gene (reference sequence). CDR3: CATSRPLGQETQYF.

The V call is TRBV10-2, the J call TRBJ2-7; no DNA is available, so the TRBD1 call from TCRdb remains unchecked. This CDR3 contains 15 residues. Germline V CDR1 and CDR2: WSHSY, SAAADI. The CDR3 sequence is CASSPRGQGDYEQYF.

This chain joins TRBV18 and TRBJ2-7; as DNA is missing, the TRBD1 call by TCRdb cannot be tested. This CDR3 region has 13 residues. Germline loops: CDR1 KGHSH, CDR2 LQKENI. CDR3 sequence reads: CASSPGTVYEQYF.

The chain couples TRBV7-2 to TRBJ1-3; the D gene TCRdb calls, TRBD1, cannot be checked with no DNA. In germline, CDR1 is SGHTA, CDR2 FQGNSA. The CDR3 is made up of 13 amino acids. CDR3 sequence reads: CASSGTSGNTIYF. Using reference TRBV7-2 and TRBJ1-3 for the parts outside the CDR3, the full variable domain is GAGVSQSPSNKVTEKGKDVELRCDPISGHTALYWYRQSLGQGLEFLIYFQGNSAPDKSGLPSDRFSAERTGGSVSTLTIQRTQQEDSAVYLCASSGTSGNTIYFGEGSWLTVV.

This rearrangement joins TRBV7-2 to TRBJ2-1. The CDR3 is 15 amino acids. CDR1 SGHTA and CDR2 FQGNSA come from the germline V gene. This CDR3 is CASSSLLGSYNEQFF.

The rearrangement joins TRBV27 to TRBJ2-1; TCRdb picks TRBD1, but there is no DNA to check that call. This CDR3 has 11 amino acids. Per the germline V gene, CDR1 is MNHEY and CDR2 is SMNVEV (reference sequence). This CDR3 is CASLWGAEQFF.

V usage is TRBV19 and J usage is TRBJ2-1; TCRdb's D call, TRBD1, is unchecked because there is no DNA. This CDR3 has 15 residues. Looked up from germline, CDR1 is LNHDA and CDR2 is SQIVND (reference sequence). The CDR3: CASSSGGVGYNEQFF.

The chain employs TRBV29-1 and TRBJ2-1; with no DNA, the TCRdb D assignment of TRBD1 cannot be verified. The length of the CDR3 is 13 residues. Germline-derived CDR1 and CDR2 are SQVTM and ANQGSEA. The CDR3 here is CSGTDSLYNEQFF.

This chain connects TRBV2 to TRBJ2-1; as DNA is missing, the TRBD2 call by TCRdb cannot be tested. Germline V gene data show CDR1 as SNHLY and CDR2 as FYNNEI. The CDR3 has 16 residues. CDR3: CASSEFLAGTYNEQFF.

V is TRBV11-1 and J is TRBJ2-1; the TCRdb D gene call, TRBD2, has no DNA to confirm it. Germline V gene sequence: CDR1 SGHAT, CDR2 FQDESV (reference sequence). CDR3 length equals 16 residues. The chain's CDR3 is CASSLPAGVSYNEQFF. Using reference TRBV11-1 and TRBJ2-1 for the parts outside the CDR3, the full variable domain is EAEVAQSPRYKITEKSQAVAFWCDPISGHATLYWYRQILGQGPELLVQFQDESVVDDSQLPKDRFSAERLKGVDSTLKIQPAELGDSAMYLCASSLPAGVSYNEQFFGPGTRLTVL.

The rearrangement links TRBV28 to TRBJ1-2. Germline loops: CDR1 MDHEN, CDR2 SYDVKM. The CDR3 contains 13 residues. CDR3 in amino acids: CASSLRSNYGYTF.

The CDR3 sequence: CASSLASGGNQPQHF. The chain is built from TRBV7-2 and TRBJ1-5; with no DNA, the TCRdb D assignment of TRBD1 cannot be verified. Germline V lookup: CDR1 SGHTA, CDR2 FQGNSA. This CDR3 has 15 amino acids.

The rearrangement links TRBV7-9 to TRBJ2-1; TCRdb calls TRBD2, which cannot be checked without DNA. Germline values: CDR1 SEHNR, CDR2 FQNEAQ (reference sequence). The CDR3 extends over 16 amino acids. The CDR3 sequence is CASRTGFSGRDNEQFF.

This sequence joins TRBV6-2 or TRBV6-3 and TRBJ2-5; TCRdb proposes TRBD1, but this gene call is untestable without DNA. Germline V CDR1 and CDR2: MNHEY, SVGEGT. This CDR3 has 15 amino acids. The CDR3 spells CASSYLGTGEETQYF.

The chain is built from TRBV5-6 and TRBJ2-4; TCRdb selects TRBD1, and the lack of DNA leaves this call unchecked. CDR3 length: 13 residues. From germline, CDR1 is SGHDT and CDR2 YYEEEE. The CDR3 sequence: CASSRDRGNIQYF.

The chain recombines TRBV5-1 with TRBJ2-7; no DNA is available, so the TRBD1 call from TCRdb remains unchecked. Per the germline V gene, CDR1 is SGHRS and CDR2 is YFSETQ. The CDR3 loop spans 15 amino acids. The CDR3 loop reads CASSRGGVLSYEQYF.

CDR3 in amino acids: CASRGEHTEAFF. This chain links TRBV5-1 with TRBJ1-1; the D call of TRBD1 rests on TCRdb alone, since no DNA is present to check it. The germline gives CDR1 SGHRS, CDR2 YFSETQ. This CDR3 has 12 amino acids.

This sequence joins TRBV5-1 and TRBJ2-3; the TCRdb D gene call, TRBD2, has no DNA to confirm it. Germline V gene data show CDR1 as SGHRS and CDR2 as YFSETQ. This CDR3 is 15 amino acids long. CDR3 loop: CASSSASGRADTQYF. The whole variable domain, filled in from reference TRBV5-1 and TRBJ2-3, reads KAGVTQTPRYLIKTRGQQVTLSCSPISGHRSVSWYQQTPGQGLQFLFEYFSETQRNKGNFPGRFSGRQFSNSRSEMNVSTLELGDSALYLCASSSASGRADTQYFGPGTRLTVL.

The CDR3 loop is CASSYREGIDEQYF. The chain combines TRBV19 with TRBJ2-7; as DNA is missing, the TRBD1 call by TCRdb cannot be tested. Germline values: CDR1 LNHDA, CDR2 SQIVND (reference sequence). The CDR3 is 14 residues long.

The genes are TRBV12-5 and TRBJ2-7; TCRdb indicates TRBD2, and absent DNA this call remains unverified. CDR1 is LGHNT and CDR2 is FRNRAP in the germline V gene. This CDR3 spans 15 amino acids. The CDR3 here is CASGLVLAGGNEQYF. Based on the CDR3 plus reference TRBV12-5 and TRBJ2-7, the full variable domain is DARVTQTPRHKVTEMGQEVTMRCQPILGHNTVFWYRQTMMQGLELLAYFRNRAPLDDSGMPKDRFSAEMPDATLATLKIQPSEPRDSAVYFCASGLVLAGGNEQYFGPGTRLTVT.

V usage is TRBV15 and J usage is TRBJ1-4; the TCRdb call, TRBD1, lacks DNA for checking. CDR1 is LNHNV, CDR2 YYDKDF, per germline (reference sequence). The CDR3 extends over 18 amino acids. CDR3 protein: CATSAAFLGAATNEKLFF.

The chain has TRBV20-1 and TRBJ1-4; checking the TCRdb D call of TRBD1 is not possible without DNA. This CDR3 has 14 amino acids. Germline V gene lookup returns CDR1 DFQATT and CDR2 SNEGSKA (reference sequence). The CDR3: CSARSGTGYEKLFF.

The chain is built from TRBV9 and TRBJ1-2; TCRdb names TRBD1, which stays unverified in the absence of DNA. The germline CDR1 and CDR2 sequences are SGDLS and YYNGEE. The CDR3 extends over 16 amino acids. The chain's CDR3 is CASSVFTGSDNYGYTF.

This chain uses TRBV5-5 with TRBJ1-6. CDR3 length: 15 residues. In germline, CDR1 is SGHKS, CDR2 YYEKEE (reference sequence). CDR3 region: CASSLAGRYNSPLHF.

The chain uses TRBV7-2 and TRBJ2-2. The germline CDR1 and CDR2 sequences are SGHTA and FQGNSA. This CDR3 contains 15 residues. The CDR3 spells CASSLAGTTTGELFF. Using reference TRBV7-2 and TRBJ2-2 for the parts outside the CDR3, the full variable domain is GAGVSQSPSNKVTEKGKDVELRCDPISGHTALYWYRQSLGQGLEFLIYFQGNSAPDKSGLPSDRFSAERTGGSVSTLTIQRTQQEDSAVYLCASSLAGTTTGELFFGEGSRLTVL.

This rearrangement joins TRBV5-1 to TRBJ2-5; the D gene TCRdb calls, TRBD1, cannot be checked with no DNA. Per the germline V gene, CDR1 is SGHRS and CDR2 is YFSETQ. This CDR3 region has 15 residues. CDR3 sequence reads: CASSLTTGGQETQYF.